These 7 T cell receptor delta chains came from one sample sequenced in a study of γδ T cells in repeated Plasmodium falciparum infection. TCRdb reprocessed the multiplex PCR reads using CATT. Counted here are 90,000 to 95,000 delta-chain clones, 0.8% to 1% occurring once; the ten biggest clones make up roughly 9.5%. Flow sorting of PBMC yielded separate Vgamma9/Vdelta2+ and Vdelta2-negative gammadelta T cell populations for bulk repertoire analysis. Sequenced: gamma-delta T cells from blood. Receptors originate from a pool of human donors (malaria-infected and uninfected, not separated).

This clone was counted a few times. This sequence is one base from a far larger clone and is likely a read error. At the DNA level, this CDR3 is encoded by other sequences in the same sample as well. The chain links TRDV2 to TRDJ1, with TRDD3 identical over 12 bases. No J gene was available from TCRdb, and it was assigned here by a germline match of the DNA. The CDR3 covers 16 residues. CDR1 and CDR2 (germline): GEAIGNYY, EKD. The CDR3: CACDRLGDTRTDKLIF. In DNA form, the CDR3 reads TGTGCATGTGATCGACTGGGGGATACTCGCACCGATAAACTCATCTTT.

This clone was counted ten times or more. This DNA's translation and the protein TCRdb lists, from a much larger clone, do not match at residue 11, likely due to a read error; the protein shown is translated from the DNA. The gene calls are TRDV2 and TRDJ1; 8 bases align to TRDD3. No J gene is reported in TCRdb; it was inferred here by comparing the DNA with germline. The CDR3 extends over 18 amino acids. V shed 0 bases and J 0 bases; nucleotides not matched to a gene: 11. Looked up from germline, CDR1 is GEAIGNYY and CDR2 is EKD. Here the CDR3 reads CACDTLQDWGDNTDKLIF. The CDR3, as DNA: TGTGCCTGTGACACCCTACAGGACTGGGGGGACAACACCGATAAACTCATCTTT.

In the case of this clone: TCRdb's entry gives the protein of a much larger clone, which mismatches this DNA's translation at residue 4, likely from a read error; the protein reported here is translated from the DNA. V gene TRDV1 combines with J gene TRDJ1; 10 bases fit TRDD3. Germline V gives CDR1 TSWWSYY, CDR2 QGS. CDR3 length equals 19 residues. The trim removed 7 bases at V and 0 bases at J, leaving 17 bases unmatched. DNA of the CDR3: TGTGCTCTTGACCTCAGTACTGGGGGATTTGTCGGTCACACCGATAAACTCATCTTT. Its translation is CALDLSTGGFVGHTDKLIF.

The sample holds a few counts of this clone. A far larger clone is only one base removed, so a read error is likely. Other DNA sequences within the sample encode an identical CDR3. The chain is built from TRDV2 and TRDJ1; D possibly uses TRDD2 or TRDD3 (5 bases each). Here the J gene was assigned by germline matching of the DNA, as TCRdb has none. The CDR3 consists of 14 residues. Germline CDR1 and CDR2: GEAIGNYY and EKD. Between the trimmed V and J ends, which lost 3 bases and 0 bases, there was a span of 10 bases. CDR3 DNA sequence: TGTGCCTGTGACTTCCTGGGAGACACCGATAAACTCATCTTT. This codes for CACDFLGDTDKLIF.

As concerns this clone: The protein recorded in TCRdb matches a much larger clone and deviates from this DNA's translation at residue 4, suggesting a read error; the protein here is obtained by translating the DNA. The chain carries TRDV2 and TRDJ1, with 7 bases lining up with TRDD3. Matching the DNA to germline supplied the J gene, which TCRdb does not give. Looked up from germline, CDR1 is GEAIGNYY and CDR2 is EKD. The CDR3 is made up of 19 amino acids. In DNA, the CDR3 is TGTGCCTGTGGCACCGTTAGAGGGATGGAGGGGGGATACACCGATAAACTCATCTTT. Translation: CACGTVRGMEGGYTDKLIF.

A remark on this clone: A far larger clone is only one base removed, so a read error is likely. In the same sample, other DNA sequences code for this CDR3. V and J are TRDV2 and TRDJ2, with 10 bases identical to TRDD3. No J segment appears in TCRdb, so it was assigned here by matching the sequence to germline. This CDR3 comprises 20 residues. CDR1 is GEAIGNYY, CDR2 EKD, per germline. V gave up 0 bases and J gave up 1 base; unmatched junction bases: 13. The CDR3 nucleotides are TGTGCCTGTGACACCCTTACTGGGGGATCGAGTAAAGATTTGACAGCACAACTCTTCTTT. Encoded protein: CACDTLTGGSSKDLTAQLFF.

About this clone itself: A read error is likely here: a far larger clone is one base away. The sample carries other DNA sequences with the same CDR3. This chain connects TRDV1 to TRDJ1; TRDD3 matches 7 bases. The J gene is not listed in TCRdb, so it was assigned here from a DNA match to germline. Germline V gives CDR1 TSWWSYY, CDR2 QGS. J was trimmed by 2 bases and V by 1 base; bases with no gene match: 16. The length of the CDR3 is 19 residues. Here the CDR3 DNA reads TGTGCTCTTGGGGAACCCTCCGGGGGATCCCCTCCACATACCGATAAACTCATCTTT. This sequence encodes CALGEPSGGSPPHTDKLIF.